One T cell receptor beta chain is described in this entry. This sample is part of a study of blood T cell repertoires in COVID-19. Study information: Samples taken during acute and convalescent COVID-19 were collected in the United States, Italy and Spain. Sources were T cells, B-cell-depleted T cells, or PBMCs; the material itself was cDNA or gDNA.

Profiling relied on immunoSEQ multiplex PCR, and the TCRdb table lists in-frame clones only, not all of them. The table records 150,000 to 200,000 clones, 90% of them present only once. Germline CDR1 is SNHLY and CDR2 is FYNNEI. The CDR3 is 15 residues long. V was clipped by 1 base and J by 4 bases; unmatched bases: 3. The chain uses TRBV2 and TRBJ2-1; TRBD2 matches 8 bases. The specimen sequenced was peripheral blood. The sequence was collected from a man in his fifties with acute or convalescent COVID-19. The CDR3 DNA reads as TGTGCCAGCAGTGAAGGCCTAGCGGGTTACAATGAGCAGTTCTTC. Residues: CASSEGLAGYNEQFF.